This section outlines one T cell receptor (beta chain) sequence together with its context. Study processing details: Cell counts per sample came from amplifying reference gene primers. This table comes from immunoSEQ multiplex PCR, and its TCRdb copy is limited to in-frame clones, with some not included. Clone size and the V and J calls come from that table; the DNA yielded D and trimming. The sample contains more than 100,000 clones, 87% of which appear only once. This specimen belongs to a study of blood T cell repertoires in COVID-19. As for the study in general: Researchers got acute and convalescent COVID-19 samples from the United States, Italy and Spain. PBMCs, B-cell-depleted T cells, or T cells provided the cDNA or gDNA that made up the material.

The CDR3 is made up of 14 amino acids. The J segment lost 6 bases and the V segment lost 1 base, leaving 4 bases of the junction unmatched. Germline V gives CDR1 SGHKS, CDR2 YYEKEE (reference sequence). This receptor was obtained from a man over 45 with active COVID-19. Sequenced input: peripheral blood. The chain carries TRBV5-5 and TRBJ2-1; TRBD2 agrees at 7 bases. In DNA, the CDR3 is TGTGCCAGCAGCTTGAGGCTAGCGGCCAATGAGCAGTTCTTC. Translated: CASSLRLAANEQFF.